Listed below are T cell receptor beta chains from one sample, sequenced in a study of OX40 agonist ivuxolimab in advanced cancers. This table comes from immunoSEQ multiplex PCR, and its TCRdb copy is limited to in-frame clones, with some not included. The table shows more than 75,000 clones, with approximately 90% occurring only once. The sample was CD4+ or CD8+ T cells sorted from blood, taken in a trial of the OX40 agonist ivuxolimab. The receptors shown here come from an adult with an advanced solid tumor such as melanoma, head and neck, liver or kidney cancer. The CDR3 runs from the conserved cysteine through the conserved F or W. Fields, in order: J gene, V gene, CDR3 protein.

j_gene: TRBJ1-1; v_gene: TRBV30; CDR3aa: CAWSSQTEAFF
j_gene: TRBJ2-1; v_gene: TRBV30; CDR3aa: CASRDLYNEQFF
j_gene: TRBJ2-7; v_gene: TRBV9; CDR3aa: CASSLLPIRQGTPYEQYF
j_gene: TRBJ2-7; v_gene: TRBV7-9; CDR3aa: CASSPSGGASYEQYF
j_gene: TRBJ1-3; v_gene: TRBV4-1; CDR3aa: CASSQAPTGGSGNTIYF
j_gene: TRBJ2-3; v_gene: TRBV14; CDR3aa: CASSSGGGDTDTQYF
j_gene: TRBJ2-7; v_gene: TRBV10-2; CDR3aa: CASSAPGQDEQYF
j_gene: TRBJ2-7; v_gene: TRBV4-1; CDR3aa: CASSQVVAWSYEQYF
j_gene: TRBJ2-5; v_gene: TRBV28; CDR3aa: CASRPQGPPGTQYF
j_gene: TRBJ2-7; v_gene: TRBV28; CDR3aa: CASRKGGSLYEQYF
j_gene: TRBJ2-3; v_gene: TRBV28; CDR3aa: CASSLGVAGGTDTQYF
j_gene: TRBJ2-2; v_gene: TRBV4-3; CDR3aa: CASSQGIGGELFF
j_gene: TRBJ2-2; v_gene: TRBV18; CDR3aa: CASSPSPGTGELFF
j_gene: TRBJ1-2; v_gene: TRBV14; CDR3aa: CASSRGVNYGYTF
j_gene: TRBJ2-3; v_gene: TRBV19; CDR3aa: CASSRAGTGGIDTQYF
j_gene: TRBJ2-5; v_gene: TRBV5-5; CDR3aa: CASSLSRVGETQYF
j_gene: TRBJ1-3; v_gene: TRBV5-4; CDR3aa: CASSLSSSGNTIYF
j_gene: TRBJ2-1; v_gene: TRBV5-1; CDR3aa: CASTSGSTAYNEQFF
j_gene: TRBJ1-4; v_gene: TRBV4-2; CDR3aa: CASSQVQGPPTNEKLFF
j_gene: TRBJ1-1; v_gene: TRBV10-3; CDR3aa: CAISEPGRVNTEAFF
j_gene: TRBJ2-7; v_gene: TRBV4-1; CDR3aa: CASSQDSREIPYEQYF
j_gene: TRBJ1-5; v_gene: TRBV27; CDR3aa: CASSRSDQPQHF
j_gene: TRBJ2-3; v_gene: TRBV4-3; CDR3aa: CASRMTGSTDTQYF
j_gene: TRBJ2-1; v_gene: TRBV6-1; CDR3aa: CASSESGGYNEQFF
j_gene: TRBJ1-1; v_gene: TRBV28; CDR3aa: CASERIRENTEAFF
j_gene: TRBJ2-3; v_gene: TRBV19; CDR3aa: CASSIGGTSGDTQYF
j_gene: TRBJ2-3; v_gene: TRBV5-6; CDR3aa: CASSLTRGADTQYF
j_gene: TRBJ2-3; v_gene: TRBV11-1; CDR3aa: CASRPSLAGGPHTQYF